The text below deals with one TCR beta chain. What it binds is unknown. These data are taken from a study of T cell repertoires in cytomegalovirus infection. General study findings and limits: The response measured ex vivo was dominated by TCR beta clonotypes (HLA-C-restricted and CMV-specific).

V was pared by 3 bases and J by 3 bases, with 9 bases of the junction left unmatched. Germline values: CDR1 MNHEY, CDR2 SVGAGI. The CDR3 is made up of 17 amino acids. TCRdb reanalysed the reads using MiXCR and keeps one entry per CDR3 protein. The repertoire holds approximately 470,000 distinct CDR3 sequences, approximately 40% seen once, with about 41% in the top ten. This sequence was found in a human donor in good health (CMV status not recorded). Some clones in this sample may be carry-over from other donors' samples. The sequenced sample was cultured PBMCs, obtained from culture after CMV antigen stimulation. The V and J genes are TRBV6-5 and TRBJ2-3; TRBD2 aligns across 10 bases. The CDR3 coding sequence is TGTGCCAGCAGTTATGGACCTGGGACTAGCGCTACAGATACGCAGTATTTT. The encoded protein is CASSYGPGTSATDTQYF.